This T cell receptor (beta chain) was retrieved from a study of T-cell reconstitution after alpha-beta-depleted transplantation in children. Germline lookup yields CDR1 SGHRS and CDR2 YFSETQ. V lost 0 bases to trimming and J lost 1 base, with 10 bases between them. This CDR3 contains 15 residues. This clonotype showed up many times. Unique molecular identifiers were incorporated when the TCRbeta library was constructed. MiXCR was run by TCRdb on the PCR reads, yielding one entry per CDR3 protein. The sample has 400,000 to 550,000 distinct CDR3 sequences, more than 9% seen once; the top ten hold 2% to 2.5%.

The source material was PBMCs, sampled before TCRalphabeta/CD19-depleted stem cell transplant. The receptor was isolated from a child aged 2 to 15 with inherited bone marrow failure, due to receive a stem cell transplant. The chain recombines TRBV5-1 with TRBJ1-1, with a possible D match to TRBD1 (5 bases). CDR3 residues: CASSLVGAANTEAFF. The CDR3 DNA reads TGCGCCAGCAGCTTGGTTGGGGCCGCGAACACTGAAGCTTTCTTT.